The subject of this entry is one T cell receptor (beta chain). The germline gives CDR1 KGHSH, CDR2 LQKENI. CDR3 length: 14 amino acids. V lost 2 bases to trimming and J lost 1 base, with 6 bases between them. This record belongs to a study of control samples from healthy donors and cancer patients. Only in-frame clones appear in the TCRdb table, and some are missing; sequencing was by immunoSEQ multiplex PCR. The sample includes approximately 70,000 clones, about 90% of them seen just once. The source is a man in his sixties with lung cancer. The J gene is TRBJ1-5, the V gene TRBV18; unclear D gene. Sequencing was done on a sample of PBMCs. CDR3 bases: TGTGCCAGCTCACCAGGAGAGAGCAATCAGCCCCAGCATTTT. It is translated as CASSPGESNQPQHF.